The 22 T cell receptor beta chains listed next were all sequenced from one sample in a study of post-analysis software for immune sequencing data. Notes on the study in general: The five TRBV segments detected at higher frequency in patients than in controls included TRBV5-6, TRBV5-1 and TRBV20-1.

No antigen has been assigned to these receptors. TCR beta cDNA libraries included unique molecular identifiers. TCRdb reprocessed the PCR reads with MiXCR, giving one entry per CDR3 protein. The sample has around 700,000 distinct CDR3 sequences; roughly three fifths are singletons. The sequenced sample consisted of blood. The receptor source for this set is a girl aged 2 to 10 with multiple sclerosis.

This clonotype has only a few counts. The rearrangement links TRBV4-1 to TRBJ2-3, with D possibly called TRBD1 or TRBD2 (7 bases each). The CDR3 length is 14 residues. From germline, CDR1 is MGHRA and CDR2 YSYEKL. The V gene lost 7 bases and the J gene lost 3 bases, with 14 bases spanning the gap. The CDR3: CASTTGEGTDTQYF. The CDR3 DNA follows: TGCGCCAGCACCACAGGGGAGGGTACAGATACGCAGTATTTT.

This clonotype has just a few counts. This chain joins TRBV6-5 and TRBJ2-2; D not certain. V was cut by 2 bases and J by 4 bases, with 11 bases left in between. This CDR3 contains 15 residues. Germline CDR1 MNHEY, CDR2 SVGAGI. Written as DNA, the CDR3 is TGTGCCAGCAGTTACCTAACGGCTAGCACCGGGGAGCTGTTTTTT. Translation: CASSYLTASTGELFF.

V gene TRBV4-2 combines with J gene TRBJ2-1; unclear D gene. The germline gives CDR1 LGHNA, CDR2 YNFKEQ. The CDR3 has 18 amino acids. The ends were cut back, 0 bases at V and 0 bases at J, with 15 bases in the middle. In DNA, the CDR3 is TGTGCCAGCAGCCAAGACTTAACGGTGGATCTCTCCTACAATGAGCAGTTCTTC. This encodes CASSQDLTVDLSYNEQFF.

The rearrangement joins TRBV6-1 to TRBJ1-6; D unresolved. CDR1 MNHNS and CDR2 SASEGT come from the germline V gene. V lost 8 bases, J lost 6 bases, and 14 bases lay in between. The CDR3 is 14 amino acids. The CDR3 region has the DNA TGTGCCAGCGGTGGGAATTCGGCTAATTCACCCCTCCACTTT. Translation gives CASGGNSANSPLHF.

This clonotype was counted only a few times. V usage is TRBV29-1 and J usage is TRBJ2-1; D is unclear. V shed 7 bases and J shed 0 bases, with 10 bases lying between them. In germline, CDR1 is SQVTM, CDR2 ANQGSEA. This CDR3 contains 13 residues. DNA for the CDR3: TGCAGCGGTTACTACCTCTCCTACAATGAGCAGTTCTTC. It is translated as CSGYYLSYNEQFF.

This chain connects TRBV19 to TRBJ1-5, with D unresolved. Trimming cost V 3 bases and J 8 bases, with 8 bases left between them. This CDR3 contains 12 residues. Germline values: CDR1 LNHDA, CDR2 SQIVND (reference sequence). The CDR3 DNA reads TGTGCCAGTAGTATTGACGAAAAGCCCCAGCATTTT. This encodes CASSIDEKPQHF.

The genes are TRBV20-1 and TRBJ2-5, with a tentative D call TRBD2 (5 bases). Deletions cut 6 bases from V and 1 base from J, with 12 bases between. The CDR3 sequence is 13 residues long. Germline loops: CDR1 DFQATT, CDR2 SNEGSKA (reference sequence). CDR3 residues: CSAALGVQETQYF. The CDR3 bases are TGCAGTGCGGCCCTCGGGGTCCAAGAGACCCAGTACTTC.

J is TRBJ2-4 and V is TRBV6-5, with TRBD1 as a possible D gene (5 bases). The J call could be wrong; TRBJ2-7 is a better fit for the DNA end. The CDR3 is made up of 15 amino acids. Germline CDR1 and CDR2: MNHEY and SVGAGI. The CDR3 DNA follows: TGTGCCAGCAGTTACTCGGGGCTCAGGTCCTACGAGCAGTACTTC. Residues: CASSYSGLRSYEQYF.

This chain joins TRBV20-1 and TRBJ1-1; perhaps TRBD1 as D (5 bases). This CDR3 is built from 11 residues. Germline CDR1 is DFQATT and CDR2 is SNEGSKA (reference sequence). V lost 1 base to trimming and J lost 8 bases, with 8 bases between them. This CDR3 is CSARGAGEAFF. CDR3 nucleotide sequence: TGCAGTGCTAGAGGGGCAGGGGAAGCTTTCTTT.

The V and J genes are TRBV29-1 and TRBJ2-1; D is possibly TRBD1 or TRBD2 (5 bases each). Trimming took 5 bases from V and 0 from J, leaving 14 bases between them. The CDR3 extends over 15 amino acids. Germline V CDR1 and CDR2: SQVTM, ANQGSEA. This CDR3 reads CSVLGAGFSYNEQFF. For the CDR3, the DNA is TGCAGCGTTCTAGGGGCGGGCTTCTCCTACAATGAGCAGTTCTTC.

The gene calls are TRBV9 and TRBJ2-3; D is unclear. There are 16 residues in the CDR3. Germline V CDR1 and CDR2: SGDLS, YYNGEE. V was trimmed by 0 bases and J by 10 bases, leaving 21 bases between them. Here the CDR3 reads CASSVGADWVPLSQYF. CDR3 DNA: TGTGCCAGCAGCGTAGGGGCGGATTGGGTTCCTTTATCGCAGTATTTT.

The V gene is TRBV5-1, the J gene TRBJ2-1; 9 bases match TRBD1. This CDR3 comprises 16 residues. Trimming at V came to 4 bases and at J to 6 bases, leaving 11 bases not matched to a gene. Germline V gives CDR1 SGHRS, CDR2 YFSETQ. CDR3 protein: CASSDMPGQGFNEQFF. For the CDR3, the DNA is TGCGCCAGCAGCGATATGCCGGGACAGGGATTCAATGAGCAGTTCTTC.

The chain links TRBV11-1 to TRBJ2-3; 11 positions agree with TRBD1. The CDR3 length is 13 residues. Germline V lookup: CDR1 SGHAT, CDR2 FQDESV (reference sequence). J gave up 5 bases and V 5 bases, and 0 bases lay outside the gene matches. The CDR3 nucleotides read TGTGCCAGCAGCGGGACAGGGGGAGATACGCAGTATTTT. It translates to CASSGTGGDTQYF.

The V and J genes are TRBV29-1 and TRBJ2-5, with TRBD2 identical over 8 bases. Losses at the gene ends were 7 bases for V and 11 bases for J; bases not matched to a gene: 12. The CDR3 spans 12 residues. Germline values: CDR1 SQVTM, CDR2 ANQGSEA. CDR3 protein: CSAINREREQYF. CDR3 DNA: TGCAGCGCTATCAACAGGGAGCGGGAGCAGTACTTC.

The count of this clonotype is one. The chain recombines TRBV29-1 with TRBJ2-7; TRBD1 aligns across 10 bases. Germline V gene data show CDR1 as SQVTM and CDR2 as ANQGSEA. V gave up 7 bases and J gave up 7 bases; unmatched junction bases: 4. The length of the CDR3 is 11 residues. The CDR3 DNA reads as TGCAGCGGGGGACAGGGGTGGGAGCAGTACTTC. The encoded protein is CSGGQGWEQYF.

The V and J genes are TRBV29-1 and TRBJ2-3, with TRBD2 identical over 15 bases. CDR1 is SQVTM, CDR2 ANQGSEA, per germline. The CDR3 is made up of 17 amino acids. V was clipped by 6 bases and J by 1 base; unmatched bases: 8. The CDR3 protein is CSVDPGLAGGGTDTQYF. The CDR3 DNA follows: TGCAGCGTAGATCCGGGACTAGCGGGGGGAGGCACAGATACGCAGTATTTT.

The genes are TRBV7-6 and TRBJ1-2, with D possibly TRBD1 on 6 matching bases. The V end lost 5 bases, the J end lost 6 bases, and 34 bases lay between the germline ends. The CDR3 has 20 amino acids. Looked up from germline, CDR1 is SGHVS and CDR2 is FNYEAQ. CDR3 in amino acids: CASSPRQGRRAGAAGDGYTF. For the CDR3, the DNA is TGTGCCAGCAGCCCGAGGCAGGGGCGCAGAGCGGGGGCGGCAGGAGATGGCTACACCTTC. Combining the CDR3 with reference TRBV7-6 and TRBJ1-2 gives the whole variable domain GAGVSQSPRYKVTKRGQDVALRCDPISGHVSLYWYRQALGQGPEFLTYFNYEAQQDKSGLPNDRFSAERPEGSISTLTIQRTEQRDSAMYRCASSPRQGRRAGAAGDGYTFGSGTRLTVV.

The chain couples TRBV12-3 or TRBV12-4 to TRBJ2-1; D ambiguous. V was shortened by 3 bases and J by 10 bases, with 13 bases between the two germline ends. The CDR3 has 13 amino acids. CDR3 coding DNA: TGTGCCAGCAGTTTGCGGACGGTTGGGGAGCAGTTCTTC. It codes for CASSLRTVGEQFF.

The rearrangement joins TRBV7-2 to TRBJ2-5; D unresolved. V was clipped by 3 bases and J by 0 bases, with 17 bases between them. The CDR3 sequence is 17 residues long. Germline V gives CDR1 SGHTA, CDR2 FQGNSA. CDR3 nucleotides: TGTGCCAGCAGCTTCGGACCGTCCCGTCTGTACCAAGAGACCCAGTACTTC. It yields the protein CASSFGPSRLYQETQYF.

This chain links TRBV5-6 with TRBJ2-1, with 9 bases aligning to TRBD2. J was trimmed by 8 bases and V by 0 bases; bases with no gene match: 9. This CDR3 has 16 residues. Germline values: CDR1 SGHDT, CDR2 YYEEEE. CDR3 residues: CASSLAPAGGGDEQFF. The DNA for the CDR3 is TGTGCCAGCAGCTTGGCCCCAGCGGGGGGTGGGGATGAGCAGTTCTTC.

This chain links TRBV5-5 with TRBJ2-1; 9 nucleotides agree with TRBD2. The trim removed 0 bases at V and 8 bases at J, leaving 6 bases unmatched. This CDR3 contains 15 residues. The germline gives CDR1 SGHKS, CDR2 YYEKEE (reference sequence). The CDR3 loop reads CASSLVGTSIDEQFF. For the CDR3, the DNA is TGTGCCAGCAGCTTGGTTGGGACTAGCATCGATGAGCAGTTCTTC.

This clonotype was found once. CDR3 residues: CASSEALQIDGYTF. As DNA, the CDR3 is TGTGCCAGCAGTGAAGCGCTGCAGATTGATGGCTACACCTTC. The chain links TRBV6-1 to TRBJ1-2; D is unresolved. Germline values: CDR1 MNHNS, CDR2 SASEGT. V lost 0 bases and J 6 bases, leaving 11 bases between the germline ends. The CDR3 extends over 14 amino acids.